These T cell receptor beta chains were read from a single sample in a study of glioma-infiltrating T cells. Using its own MiXCR run on the multiplex PCR reads, TCRdb lists one record per CDR3 protein. The data show under 200,000 distinct CDR3 sequences, roughly 32% seen once. Specimen: glioma tissue, nonneoplastic brain tissue, or PBMCs (not recorded which). Source of these receptors: a human donor with low-grade glioma or glioblastoma, undergoing nonglioma brain surgery, or in good health (not recorded which). Both conserved end residues are part of each CDR3. The order of the fields is D gene, clone size, CDR3 length, J gene, V gene, CDR3 DNA, CDR3 protein. D genes are given only for firm matches. A clone size is listed for some rows: how often the clone was seen (once, few, many), or a class if it is expanded.

D gene: TRBD2; clone size: many; CDR3 length: 14; J gene: TRBJ2-3; V gene: TRBV2; CDR3 DNA: TGTGCCAGCAGCGTACTAGCGGGCTTGGATACGCAGTATTTT; CDR3 protein: CASSVLAGLDTQYF
D gene: -; clone size: few; CDR3 length: 16; J gene: TRBJ2-7; V gene: TRBV29-1; CDR3 DNA: TGCAGCGTTGGGGTGTCGGTGGGCGGCCCCCCCTACGAGCAGTACTTC; CDR3 protein: CSVGVSVGGPPYEQYF
D gene: TRBD1; clone size: many; CDR3 length: 14; J gene: TRBJ2-1; V gene: TRBV29-1; CDR3 DNA: TGCAGCGTCGACGGGACAGGGCCCGCCGATGAGCAGTTCTTC; CDR3 protein: CSVDGTGPADEQFF
D gene: -; clone size: few; CDR3 length: 17; J gene: TRBJ1-5; V gene: TRBV4-1; CDR3 DNA: TGCGCCAGCAGCCACGCAATGGGGCGGGTTCGCAATCAGCCCCAGCATTTT; CDR3 protein: CASSHAMGRVRNQPQHF
D gene: TRBD2; clone size: few; CDR3 length: 17; J gene: TRBJ2-3; V gene: TRBV7-3; CDR3 DNA: TGTGCCAGCAGCAGCGCCCCTGCGGGAGCGGGGATAGATACGCAGTATTTT; CDR3 protein: CASSSAPAGAGIDTQYF
D gene: TRBD1; clone size: -; CDR3 length: 15; J gene: TRBJ2-3; V gene: TRBV7-3; CDR3 DNA: TGTGCCAGCAGCCCGGGACAGGGTAATACAGATACGCAGTATTTT; CDR3 protein: CASSPGQGNTDTQYF
D gene: TRBD1; clone size: -; CDR3 length: 17; J gene: TRBJ1-1; V gene: TRBV28; CDR3 DNA: TGTGCCTGCAGTTTACCGAGTCCCGGGACAGGGAAGACTGAAGCTTTCTTT; CDR3 protein: CACSLPSPGTGKTEAFF
D gene: -; clone size: many; CDR3 length: 15; J gene: TRBJ2-4; V gene: TRBV7-9; CDR3 DNA: TGTGCCAGCAGCTTAGCGCTTCAGGGAAGAAACATTCAGTACTTC; CDR3 protein: CASSLALQGRNIQYF
D gene: -; clone size: few; CDR3 length: 17; J gene: TRBJ1-5; V gene: TRBV19; CDR3 DNA: TGTGCCAGTGGACGCCCCCGTGGCAGGGAACCCAATCAGCCCCAGCATTTT; CDR3 protein: CASGRPRGREPNQPQHF
D gene: -; clone size: -; CDR3 length: 11; J gene: TRBJ1-1; V gene: TRBV29-1; CDR3 DNA: TGCAGCGTTCAGTTGAACACTGAAGCTTTCTTT; CDR3 protein: CSVQLNTEAFF
D gene: -; clone size: -; CDR3 length: 15; J gene: TRBJ1-5; V gene: TRBV7-9; CDR3 DNA: TGTGCCAGCATCTTCACCGACAGTCCCAATCCGCCCCAGCATTTT; CDR3 protein: CASIFTDSPNPPQHF
D gene: TRBD1; clone size: many; CDR3 length: 13; J gene: TRBJ2-5; V gene: TRBV6-2/TRBV6-3; CDR3 DNA: TGTGCCAGCAGGGGACAGGGCTTTGAGACCCAGTACTTC; CDR3 protein: CASRGQGFETQYF
D gene: -; clone size: many; CDR3 length: 14; J gene: TRBJ1-1; V gene: TRBV5-4; CDR3 DNA: TGTGCCAGCAGCTTGGCTCAGGGGAGCACTGAAGCTTTCTTT; CDR3 protein: CASSLAQGSTEAFF
D gene: TRBD1; clone size: -; CDR3 length: 17; J gene: TRBJ2-5; V gene: TRBV5-4; CDR3 DNA: TGTGCCAGCAGCCCTTGGACAGGGGGCGGGCTCCAAGAGACCCAGTACTTC; CDR3 protein: CASSPWTGGGLQETQYF
D gene: TRBD1; clone size: many; CDR3 length: 14; J gene: TRBJ2-7; V gene: TRBV5-6; CDR3 DNA: TGTGCCAGCAGCCCGGGACAGTACCGAGGGGAGCAGTACTTC; CDR3 protein: CASSPGQYRGEQYF
D gene: TRBD1; clone size: many; CDR3 length: 12; J gene: TRBJ1-2; V gene: TRBV20-1; CDR3 DNA: TGCAGTGCTCCTGACAGGGCCTATGGCTACACCTTC; CDR3 protein: CSAPDRAYGYTF